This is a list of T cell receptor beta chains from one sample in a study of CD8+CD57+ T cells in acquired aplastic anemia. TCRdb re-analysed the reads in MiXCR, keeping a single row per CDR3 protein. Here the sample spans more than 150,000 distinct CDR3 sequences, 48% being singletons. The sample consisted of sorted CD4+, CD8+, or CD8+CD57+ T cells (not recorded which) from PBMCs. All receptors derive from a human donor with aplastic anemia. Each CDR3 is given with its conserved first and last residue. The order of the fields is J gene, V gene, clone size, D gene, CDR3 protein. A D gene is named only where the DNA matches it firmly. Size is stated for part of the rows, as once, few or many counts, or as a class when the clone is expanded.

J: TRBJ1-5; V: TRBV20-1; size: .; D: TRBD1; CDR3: CSAADRGSYSNQPQHF
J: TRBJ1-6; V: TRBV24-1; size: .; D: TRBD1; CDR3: CATSEGARGNSPLHF
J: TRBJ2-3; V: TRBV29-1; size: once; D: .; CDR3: CSVEANSNTQYF
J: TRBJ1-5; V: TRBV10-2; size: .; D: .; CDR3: CASSESMPSNQPQHF
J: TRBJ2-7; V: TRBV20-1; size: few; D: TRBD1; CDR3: CGVQGAEDEQYF
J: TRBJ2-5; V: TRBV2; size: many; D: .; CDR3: CASSEGRVQETQYF
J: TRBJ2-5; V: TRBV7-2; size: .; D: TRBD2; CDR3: CASSWTLAGRETQYF
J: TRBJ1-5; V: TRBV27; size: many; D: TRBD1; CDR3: CASSLTGASNQPQHF
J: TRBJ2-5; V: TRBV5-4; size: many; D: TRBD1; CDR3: CASSGRTGGFSETQYF
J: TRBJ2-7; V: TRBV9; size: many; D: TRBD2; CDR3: CASSPQSGVRYEQYF
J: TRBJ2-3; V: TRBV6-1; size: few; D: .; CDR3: CASSPLPLLQYF
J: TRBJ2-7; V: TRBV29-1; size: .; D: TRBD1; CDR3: CSVDPGQGYGEQYF
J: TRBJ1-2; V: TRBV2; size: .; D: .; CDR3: CAGSPEQYTNYGYTF
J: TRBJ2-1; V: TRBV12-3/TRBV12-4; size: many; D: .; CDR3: CASSFDQGLKQFF
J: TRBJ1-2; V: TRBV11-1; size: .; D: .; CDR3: CASSRAGGTPPFYGCTF
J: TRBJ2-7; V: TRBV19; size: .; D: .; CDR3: CASKVDRTGSEQYF
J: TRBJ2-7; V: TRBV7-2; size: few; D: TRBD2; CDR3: CASRLISGSSYEQYF
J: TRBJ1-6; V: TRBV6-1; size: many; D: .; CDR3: CASSPRTPNSPLHF
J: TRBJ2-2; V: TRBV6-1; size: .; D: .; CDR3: CASSRDYAGELFF
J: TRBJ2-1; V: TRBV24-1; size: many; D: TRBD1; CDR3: CATSAHSGQGNPNEQFF
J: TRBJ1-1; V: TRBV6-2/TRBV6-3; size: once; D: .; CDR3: CASSYSQRNTEAFF
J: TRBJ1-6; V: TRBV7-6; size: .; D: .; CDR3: CASSASGVASPLHF
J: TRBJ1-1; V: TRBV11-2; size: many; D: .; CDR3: CASSLARPAEWTEAFF
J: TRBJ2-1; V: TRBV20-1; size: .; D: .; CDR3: CSARHFQGRTYNEQFF
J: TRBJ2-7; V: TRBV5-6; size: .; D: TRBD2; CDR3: CASSLHSGGVYEQYF
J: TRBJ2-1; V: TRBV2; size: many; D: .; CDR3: CASKRNSWEIEQFF
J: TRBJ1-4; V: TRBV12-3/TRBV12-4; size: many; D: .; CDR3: CASSPHEKLFF
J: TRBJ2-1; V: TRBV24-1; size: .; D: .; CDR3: CATSDFGQGVDEQFF
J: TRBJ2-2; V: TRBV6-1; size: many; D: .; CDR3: CASSEIPVGTGELFF
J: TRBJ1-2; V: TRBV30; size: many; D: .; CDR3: CAWSVAGGAYGYTF
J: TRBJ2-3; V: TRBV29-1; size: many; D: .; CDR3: CSGTTSTDTQYF
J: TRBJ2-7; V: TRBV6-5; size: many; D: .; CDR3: CASSYGGGPYEQYF
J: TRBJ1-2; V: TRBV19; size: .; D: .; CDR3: CASSIQPVGYGYTF
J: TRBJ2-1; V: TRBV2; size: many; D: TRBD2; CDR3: CASSEGSGGAYNEQFF
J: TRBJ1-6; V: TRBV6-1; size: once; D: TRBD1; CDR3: CASSPRTGMSPLHF
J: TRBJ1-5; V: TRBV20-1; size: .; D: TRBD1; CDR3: CSAIKTGENQPQHF
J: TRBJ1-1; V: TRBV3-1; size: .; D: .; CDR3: CASSKTDTEAFF
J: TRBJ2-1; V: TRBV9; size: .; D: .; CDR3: CASSVVGDGRFYNEQFF
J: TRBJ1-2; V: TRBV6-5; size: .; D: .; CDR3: CASSYRVGGGYTF
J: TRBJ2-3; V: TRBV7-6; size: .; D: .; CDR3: CASSLGLLDTQYF
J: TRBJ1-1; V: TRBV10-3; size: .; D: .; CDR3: CAISESREMVTEAFF
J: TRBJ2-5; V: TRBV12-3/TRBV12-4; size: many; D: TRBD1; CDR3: CASSSRQGIQETQYF
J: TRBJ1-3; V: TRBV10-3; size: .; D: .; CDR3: CAISAGREGNTIYF
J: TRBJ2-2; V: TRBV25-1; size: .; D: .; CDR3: CASSESGDTGELFF
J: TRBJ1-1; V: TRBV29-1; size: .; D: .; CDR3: CSVVEYEAFF
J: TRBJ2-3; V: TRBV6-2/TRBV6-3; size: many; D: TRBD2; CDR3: CASSYPFTGGTSTDTQYF
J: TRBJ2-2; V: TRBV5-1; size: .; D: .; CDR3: CASSLGVSGELFF
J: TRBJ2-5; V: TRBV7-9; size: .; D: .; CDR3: CASSFGPVQETQYF
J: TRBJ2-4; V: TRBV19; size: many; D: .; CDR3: CASSMVGLAKNIQYF
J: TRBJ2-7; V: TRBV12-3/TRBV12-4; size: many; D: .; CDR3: CASSLQGFGQYF
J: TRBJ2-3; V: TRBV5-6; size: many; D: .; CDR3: CASSLEPASTDTQYF
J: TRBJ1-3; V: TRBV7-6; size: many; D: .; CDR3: CASSSQYQQGNTIYF
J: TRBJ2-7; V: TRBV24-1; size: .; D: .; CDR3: CATSDPRGHEQYF
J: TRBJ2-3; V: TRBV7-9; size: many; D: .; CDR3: CASSFGNTDTQYF
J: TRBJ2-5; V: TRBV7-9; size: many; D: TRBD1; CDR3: CASSPSGTGKETQYF
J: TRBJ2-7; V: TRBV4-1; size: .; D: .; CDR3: CASSQGGWGDEQYF
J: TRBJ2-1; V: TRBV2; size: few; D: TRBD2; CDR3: CASMVAGYNEQFF
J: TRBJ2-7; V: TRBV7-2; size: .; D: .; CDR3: CASSLGVYEQYF
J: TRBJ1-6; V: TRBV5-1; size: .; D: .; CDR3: CASSSEADNSPLHF
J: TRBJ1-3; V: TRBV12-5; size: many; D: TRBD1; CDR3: CASGLQGKSGNTIYF